This is a list of T cell receptor beta chains from one sample in a study of blood T cell repertoires in COVID-19. Produced via immunoSEQ multiplex PCR; TCRdb's table is partial and in-frame only. The data show tens of thousands of clones, roughly 88% seen once. Input material: peripheral blood. The receptor source for this set is a woman over 75 with acute or convalescent COVID-19. The CDR3 runs from the conserved cysteine through the conserved F or W.

cdr3_aa v_call
CASTTRASGSYNEQFF TRBV19
CASSPRTSGRASGELFF TRBV28
CASSLEGAGTEAFF TRBV7-9
CASSLAGGYRQPQHF TRBV2
CASSLGGENGYTF TRBV5-1
CASSLSDRNYGYTF TRBV11-2
CASSQGGTEYGYTF TRBV4-2
CASSGTSGRSSYNEQFF TRBV19
CASSPDSSYGYTF TRBV6-5
CASSIRVREKLFF TRBV19
CAWSVTGGGRNQPQHF TRBV30
CASRRQGSDNEQFF TRBV2
CASSSRGGNTEAFF TRBV5-1
CASSPSGLWRGYTF TRBV19
CASSQLGQGGQPQHF TRBV14
CASSLGSGGGSEQFF TRBV7-6
CASRDRGDFGNTIYF TRBV6-5
CASSGGTEYEAFF TRBV9
CASRFSSGRTGGVTGANVLTF TRBV12-2
CASSLYTPYEKLFF TRBV27
CASRGGYQETQYF TRBV19
CASSSGAREQYF TRBV7-2
CASSPANQGGELFF TRBV18
CASSQGSRSAGPNEKLFF TRBV3-1/TRBV3-2
CASSQDRGDASTGELFF TRBV4-2
CASSLASGYNEQFF TRBV5-4
CASSERTSGSTEQFF TRBV2
CASSDTGPSNEQFF TRBV2
CASSRQGLYGYTF TRBV12-3/TRBV12-4
CASTPSGVDYEQYF TRBV6-5
CASSLDTVETEAFF TRBV18
CSASPGQGANTEAFF TRBV20-1
CASGTSGSFFRHEQYF TRBV19
CASSLTGNYEKLFF TRBV28
CASSGTDRAADNEQFF TRBV5-6
CASSEDRTLYNEQFF TRBV9
CASSEAAFNQPQHF TRBV2